Shown below are 25 T cell receptor beta chains from a single sample sequenced in a study of OX40 agonist ivuxolimab in advanced cancers. Method: immunoSEQ multiplex PCR; TCRdb's copy keeps in-frame clones and lacks some. Of 53,000 or so clones listed, roughly 84% are singletons. Here the sequenced sample was CD4+ or CD8+ T cells sorted from blood, taken in a trial of the OX40 agonist ivuxolimab. The receptors derive from an adult with an advanced solid tumor such as melanoma, head and neck, liver or kidney cancer.

This clone appeared a few times. The chain combines TRBV6-1 with TRBJ2-2; D not certain. The germline V and J ends were trimmed by 0 bases and 7 bases, with 6 bases remaining between them. Germline V gene lookup returns CDR1 MNHNS and CDR2 SASEGT. The CDR3 consists of 13 residues. CDR3 DNA: TGTGCCAGCAGTGAAGCAGGGATCGGGGAGCTGTTTTTT. This sequence encodes CASSEAGIGELFF.

The V gene is TRBV5-4, the J gene TRBJ1-2; 7 bases match TRBD1. In germline, CDR1 is SGHNT, CDR2 YYREEE (reference sequence). There are 15 residues in the CDR3. With V trimmed by 3 bases and J by 1 base, 6 bases remained unmatched. The CDR3 DNA reads as TGTGCCAGCAGCTGGGGACAGTCAATTAACTATGGCTACACCTTC. It translates to CASSWGQSINYGYTF.

This chain joins TRBV18 and TRBJ2-2; weak D call: TRBD2 (7 bases). The CDR3 has 17 amino acids. V gave up 4 bases and J gave up 0 bases, with 15 bases separating them. Germline CDR1 and CDR2: KGHSH and LQKENI. The CDR3 DNA reads TGTGCCAGCTCACTTCAAGGCGGGGGCTCGAACACCGGGGAGCTGTTTTTT. Its protein product is CASSLQGGGSNTGELFF.

The rearrangement links TRBV2 to TRBJ2-1, with D perhaps TRBD1 (5 bases). Between the trimmed V and J ends, which lost 8 bases and 9 bases, there was a span of 17 bases. CDR1 and CDR2 (germline): SNHLY, FYNNEI. The CDR3 covers 13 residues. The CDR3 region is CASRRGPLFEQFF. CDR3 nucleotide sequence: TGTGCCAGCCGAAGGGGCCCCCTCTTTGAGCAGTTCTTC. The full variable domain, rest sourced from reference TRBV2 and TRBJ2-1, is EPEVTQTPSHQVTQMGQEVILRCVPISNHLYFYWYRQILGQKVEFLVSFYNNEISEKSEIFDDQFSVERPDGSNFTLKIRSTKLEDSAMYFCASRRGPLFEQFFGPGTRLTVL.

In its sample, this clone was seen once. The V gene is TRBV5-1, the J gene TRBJ2-1; D is undetermined. CDR1 and CDR2 from the germline V gene are SGHRS and YFSETQ. The CDR3 is made up of 15 amino acids. Trimming removed 0 bases at V and 0 bases at J, with 7 bases between. Written as DNA, the CDR3 is TGCGCCAGCAGCTTGGGCTCCAGCTCCTACAATGAGCAGTTCTTC. Translating gives CASSLGSSSYNEQFF.

The chain has TRBV11-3 and TRBJ2-2; the D is unclear. Trimming removed 0 bases from V and 4 bases from J, with 3 bases in between. Germline lookup yields CDR1 SGHNT and CDR2 YENEEA. There are 13 residues in the CDR3. This CDR3 is CASSLEVTGELFF. The DNA of the CDR3 is TGTGCCAGCAGCTTAGAGGTCACCGGGGAGCTGTTTTTT.

The chain uses TRBV11-2 and TRBJ2-3, with 8 bases lining up with TRBD2. The CDR3 length is 14 residues. V shed 8 bases and J 2 bases; nucleotides not matched to a gene: 6. CDR1 is SGHAT and CDR2 is FQNNGV in the germline V gene. CDR3 in DNA: TGTGCCAGCGCTCGGGGGGGGCCCACAGATACGCAGTATTTT. It is translated as CASARGGPTDTQYF.

CDR3 loop: CASSHASGGAEQYF. CDR3 DNA sequence: TGTGCCAGCAGCCACGCTAGCGGGGGGGCCGAGCAGTACTTC. The chain uses TRBV5-4 and TRBJ2-7; 12 nucleotides align to TRBD2. The germline gives CDR1 SGHNT, CDR2 YYREEE (reference sequence). CDR3 length: 14 amino acids. J was trimmed by 6 bases and V by 4 bases; bases with no gene match: 5.

V is TRBV19 and J is TRBJ2-1; TRBD2 agrees at 11 bases. The CDR3 is 18 residues long. The germline gives CDR1 LNHDA, CDR2 SQIVND (reference sequence). J lost 4 bases, V lost 5 bases, and 13 bases had no gene match. CDR3 protein: CASSAVHLSGGAYNEQFF. The DNA for the CDR3 is TGTGCCAGTAGTGCCGTTCACCTTAGCGGGGGGGCTTACAATGAGCAGTTCTTC.

The J gene is TRBJ2-5, the V gene TRBV6-6; D remains unclear. CDR1 is MNHNY and CDR2 is SVGAGI in the germline V gene (reference sequence). V lost 6 bases and J 0 bases, leaving 5 bases between the germline ends. The CDR3 is 12 amino acids. CDR3 loop: CASRINQETQYF. DNA of the CDR3: TGTGCCAGCAGGATAAACCAAGAGACCCAGTACTTC.

The rearrangement links TRBV18 to TRBJ1-1; D unresolved. The CDR3 consists of 12 residues. V dropped 3 bases and J dropped 5 bases, with 7 bases sitting between them. CDR1 and CDR2 (germline): KGHSH, LQKENI. CDR3 sequence reads: CASSPDRTEAFF. The DNA for the CDR3 is TGTGCCAGCTCACCCGACCGTACTGAAGCTTTCTTT.

This chain joins TRBV23-1 and TRBJ1-4, with D possibly matching TRBD1 (5 bases). TRBV23-1 falls under the ORF class, with uncertain function. The V end lost 9 bases, the J end lost 8 bases, and 10 bases lay between the germline ends. This CDR3 spans 11 amino acids. The CDR3 DNA sequence: TGCGCCAGTTGGGGGGGGGAAAAACTGTTTTTT. Translation gives CASWGGEKLFF.

The chain is built from TRBV2 and TRBJ2-2; D uncertain. CDR3 length equals 12 residues. V lost 7 bases, J lost 1 base, and 4 bases lay in between. Germline V CDR1 and CDR2: SNHLY, FYNNEI. Here the CDR3 DNA reads TGTGCCAGCAAAGAGAACACCGGGGAGCTGTTTTTT. Protein: CASKENTGELFF.

The rearrangement uses TRBV7-2 and TRBJ2-5, with 7 bases fitting TRBD2. V was pared by 5 bases and J by 5 bases, with 11 bases of the junction left unmatched. The CDR3 has 15 residues. Germline V CDR1 and CDR2: SGHTA, FQGNSA. CDR3 bases: TGTGCCAGCAGCCCTACCGGTACTAGCGTGGAGACCCAGTACTTC. Translating gives CASSPTGTSVETQYF. Variable domain in full (rest from reference TRBV7-2 and TRBJ2-5): GAGVSQSPSNKVTEKGKDVELRCDPISGHTALYWYRQSLGQGLEFLIYFQGNSAPDKSGLPSDRFSAERTGGSVSTLTIQRTQQEDSAVYLCASSPTGTSVETQYFGPGTRLLVL.

This clone was seen a handful of times. The chain's CDR3 is CASQTLGIGYTF. CDR3 nucleotides: TGTGCCAGCCAAACCTTGGGGATAGGCTACACCTTC. The chain couples TRBV6-1 to TRBJ1-2; no firm D call. The V end lost 8 bases, the J end lost 8 bases, and 15 bases lay between the germline ends. Per the germline V gene, CDR1 is MNHNS and CDR2 is SASEGT. The CDR3 contains 12 residues.

This clone was recorded only once. V usage is TRBV28 and J usage is TRBJ1-2, with 8 bases aligning to TRBD1. From germline, CDR1 is MDHEN and CDR2 SYDVKM. CDR3 length: 15 amino acids. Trimming took 3 bases from V and 6 from J; bases not matched to a gene: 9. The CDR3 protein is CASSLLPGGVDGYTF. The CDR3, as DNA: TGTGCCAGCAGTTTGCTTCCAGGGGGCGTGGATGGCTACACCTTC.

J is TRBJ2-3 and V is TRBV30, with a weak D call TRBD2 (6 bases). Trimming took 5 bases from V and 0 from J, leaving 12 bases between them. There are 14 residues in the CDR3. Germline V gives CDR1 GTSNPN, CDR2 SVGIG (reference sequence). The CDR3 DNA reads TGTGCCTGGTCGGTTAGCGGAAGCACAGATACGCAGTATTTT. It translates to CAWSVSGSTDTQYF. The full variable domain, with the rest looked up from reference TRBV30 and TRBJ2-3, is SQTIHQWPATLVQPVGSPLSLECTVEGTSNPNLYWYRQAAGRGLQLLFYSVGIGQISSEVPQNLSASRPQDRQFILSSKKLLLSDSGFYLCAWSVSGSTDTQYFGPGTRLTVL.

The CDR3 reads CASSFGVGWENTEAFF. The CDR3 nucleotides read TGTGCCAGCAGCTTCGGGGTCGGGTGGGAGAACACTGAAGCTTTCTTT. The chain employs TRBV7-9 and TRBJ1-1; D remains unclear. The V gene lost 3 bases and the J gene lost 1 base, with 15 bases spanning the gap. The CDR3 is 16 amino acids. Germline CDR1 and CDR2: SEHNR and FQNEAQ (reference sequence).

This clone has a single count. V and J are TRBV4-3 and TRBJ1-5; tentatively, D is TRBD1 (5 bases). The CDR3 runs to 13 residues. Trimming removed 6 bases at V and 5 bases at J, with 11 bases between. Germline lookup yields CDR1 LGHNA and CDR2 YSLEER. This CDR3 reads CASSRDRYQPQHF. The CDR3 DNA follows: TGCGCCAGCAGTCGGGACCGATATCAGCCCCAGCATTTT.

The V gene is TRBV10-3, the J gene TRBJ1-5; no reliable D call. Looked up from germline, CDR1 is ENHRY and CDR2 is SYGVKD. Trimming removed 2 bases at V and 0 bases at J, with 8 bases between. CDR3 length: 15 residues. CDR3 in DNA: TGTGCCATCAGTGAGGGAGGTCATAGCAATCAGCCCCAGCATTTT. Translation: CAISEGGHSNQPQHF.

DNA of the CDR3: TGCGCCAGCAGCCCAGGGGGGCAGGGACCCTATGGCTACACCTTC. Its translation is CASSPGGQGPYGYTF. The chain employs TRBV4-1 and TRBJ1-2, with 7 nucleotides matching TRBD1. Trimming removed 4 bases from V and 4 bases from J; junction bases left unmatched: 9. The CDR3 extends over 15 amino acids. Germline lookup yields CDR1 MGHRA and CDR2 YSYEKL.

The V and J genes are TRBV23-1 and TRBJ1-1; D gene ambiguous. TRBV23-1 is identified as an open reading frame with a role that is uncertain. CDR3 length: 16 amino acids. V was cut by 2 bases and J by 4 bases, with 17 bases left in between. CDR3 DNA sequence: TGCGCCAGCAGTCAACATCGGGTCGCCCGGTTCACTGAAGCTTTCTTT. Amino acid sequence: CASSQHRVARFTEAFF.

Of note for this clone: Other DNA sequences within the sample encode an identical CDR3. The CDR3 region is CASSQTSGADTQYF. The CDR3 region has the DNA TGTGCCAGCAGCCAGACATCGGGAGCAGATACGCAGTATTTT. The chain carries TRBV5-6 and TRBJ2-3; possibly TRBD2 for D (6 bases). V gave up 4 bases and J gave up 4 bases, with 13 bases separating them. CDR1 SGHDT and CDR2 YYEEEE come from the germline V gene. The CDR3 contains 14 residues.

For this clone: A junction boundary mismatches the germline segment, possibly from a read error. The rearrangement links TRBV6-1 to TRBJ2-7; D ambiguous. This CDR3 spans 17 amino acids. The germline CDR1 and CDR2 sequences are MNHNS and SASEGT. CDR3: CAISESIFLESSYEQYF. CDR3 DNA: TGTGCCATCAGTGAGTCGATATTTCTTGAAAGCTCCTACGAGCAGTACTTC.

The V gene is TRBV28, the J gene TRBJ1-2, with D hard to call. V was cut by 7 bases and J by 5 bases, with 5 bases left in between. CDR1 is MDHEN and CDR2 is SYDVKM in the germline V gene. The length of the CDR3 is 10 residues. The CDR3 sequence: CASNRYGYTF. DNA for the CDR3: TGTGCCAGCAATAGGTATGGCTACACCTTC.